Listed here are 9 T cell receptor beta chains from one sample, sequenced in a study of OX40 agonist ivuxolimab in advanced cancers. Sequencing used immunoSEQ multiplex PCR; TCRdb keeps in-frame clones, though not all of them. The sample carries around 66,000 clones, approximately 90% recorded once. The source was CD4+ or CD8+ T cells sorted from blood, collected in a trial of the OX40 agonist ivuxolimab. Receptors were obtained from an adult with an advanced solid tumor such as melanoma, head and neck, liver or kidney cancer.

The chain carries TRBV12-2 and TRBJ2-2; TRBD1, the D gene given by the table, was not confirmed from the DNA. TRBV12-2 is termed a pseudogene. The CDR3 covers 16 residues. CDR3: CASRLGGQGGTGELFF. Here the CDR3 DNA reads TGTGCAAGTCGCTTAGGTGGGCAGGGGGGCACCGGGGAGCTGTTTTTT.

The J gene is TRBJ2-3, the V gene TRBV10-3; 9 bases match TRBD2. From germline, CDR1 is ENHRY and CDR2 SYGVKD. CDR3 size: 13 residues. With 8 bases clipped from V and 6 bases from J, the junction kept 6 bases outside the gene matches. The CDR3 region has the DNA TGTGCCATCGAGAGCGGGGGGATGGATACGCAGTATTTT. Its protein product is CAIESGGMDTQYF.

The chain recombines TRBV2 with TRBJ2-5, with TRBD1 identical over 7 bases. The CDR3 is made up of 13 amino acids. Germline CDR1 is SNHLY and CDR2 is FYNNEI. Trimming removed 6 bases from V and 4 bases from J; junction bases left unmatched: 5. The CDR3 DNA reads as TGTGCCAGCAGCGGACAGGTACTAGAGACCCAGTACTTC. Translating gives CASSGQVLETQYF.

The chain recombines TRBV6-5 with TRBJ1-1, with 10 bases identical to TRBD1. V gave up 7 bases and J gave up 11 bases; unmatched junction bases: 10. The CDR3 runs to 13 residues. Germline-derived CDR1 and CDR2 are MNHEY and SVGAGI. The chain's CDR3 is CASIPTGGLGAFF. Here the CDR3 DNA reads TGTGCCAGCATCCCGACAGGGGGCTTAGGGGCTTTCTTT.

The chain recombines TRBV21-1 with TRBJ1-2; TRBD1, as called in the table, went unchecked against the DNA. TRBV21-1 is a recognized pseudogene. The length of the CDR3 is 15 residues. The CDR3 loop is CASSKYLAGNYGYTF. The CDR3 DNA reads TGTGCCAGCAGCAAGTATCTGGCAGGGAACTATGGCTACACCTTC.

This rearrangement joins TRBV7-2 to TRBJ1-2, with D possibly TRBD1 on 6 matching bases. CDR3 length equals 17 residues. Germline lookup yields CDR1 SGHTA and CDR2 FQGNSA. V lost 0 bases to trimming and J lost 7 bases, with 21 bases between them. The DNA for the CDR3 is TGTGCCAGCAGCTTAGCGACTGGCCCGACAGGACTGGGTGGCTACACCTTC. Protein sequence: CASSLATGPTGLGGYTF.

The rearrangement links TRBV28 to TRBJ1-2, with a weak D call TRBD1 (5 bases). This CDR3 is 13 amino acids long. The germline V and J ends were trimmed by 6 bases and 8 bases, with 16 bases remaining between them. Germline-derived CDR1 and CDR2 are MDHEN and SYDVKM. The DNA for the CDR3 is TGTGCCAGCAGCCTACGGGGGATTGGGGGCTACACCTTC. Its translation: CASSLRGIGGYTF.

In nucleotides, the CDR3 is TGTGCCAGCAGTTTGACACTCGCTAACAGGGGTGGCTACACCTTC. Encoded protein: CASSLTLANRGGYTF. The genes are TRBV28 and TRBJ1-2, with 7 bases matching TRBD1. Trimming cost V 3 bases and J 7 bases; bases outside gene matches: 11. The CDR3 extends over 15 amino acids. Looked up from germline, CDR1 is MDHEN and CDR2 is SYDVKM.

The gene calls are TRBV10-2 and TRBJ2-2, with 7 bases aligning to TRBD2. CDR3 size: 14 residues. CDR1 is WSHSY and CDR2 is SAAADI in the germline V gene. J lost 4 bases, V lost 4 bases, and 3 bases had no gene match. Here the CDR3 DNA reads TGCGCCAGCAGTGGGGAGGGGTCCACCGGGGAGCTGTTTTTT. Its translation is CASSGEGSTGELFF.